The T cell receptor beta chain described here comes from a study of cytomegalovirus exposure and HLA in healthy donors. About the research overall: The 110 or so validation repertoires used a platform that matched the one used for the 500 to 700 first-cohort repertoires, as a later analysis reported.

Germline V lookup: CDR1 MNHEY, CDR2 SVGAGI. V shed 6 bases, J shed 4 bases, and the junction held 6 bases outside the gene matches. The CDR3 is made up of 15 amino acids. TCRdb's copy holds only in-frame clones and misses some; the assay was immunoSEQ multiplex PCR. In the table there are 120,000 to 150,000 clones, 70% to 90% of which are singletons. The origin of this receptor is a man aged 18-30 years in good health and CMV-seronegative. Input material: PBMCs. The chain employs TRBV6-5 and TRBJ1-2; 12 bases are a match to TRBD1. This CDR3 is CASSLGQGAIYGYTF. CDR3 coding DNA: TGTGCCAGCAGCTTGGGACAGGGGGCGATCTATGGCTACACCTTC.